These T cell receptor beta chains were read from a single sample in a study of blood T cell repertoires in COVID-19. Clones were sequenced by immunoSEQ multiplex PCR, and TCRdb holds only the in-frame ones, with some missing. The sample shows over 110,000 clones, more than 70% of them seen only once. Material: peripheral blood. The receptors derive from a human donor in a cohort sampled during active COVID-19. CDR3s include the opening cysteine and the closing phenylalanine or tryptophan. D genes are given only for firm matches. Some rows mark clone size as missing; the rest say once, few, many or name a class of expanded clone.

abundance: NA; d_gene: TRBD2; v_gene: TRBV11-2; j_gene: TRBJ2-1; CDR3nt: TGTGCCAGCAGCTTAGCCCGACTAGCGGGGGAAAATGAGCAGTTCTTC; CDR3aa: CASSLARLAGENEQFF
abundance: NA; d_gene: NA; v_gene: TRBV2; j_gene: TRBJ2-5; CDR3nt: TGTGCCAGCAGTGTTGAACAGAGAGAGACCCAGTACTTC; CDR3aa: CASSVEQRETQYF
abundance: NA; d_gene: NA; v_gene: TRBV2; j_gene: TRBJ1-6; CDR3nt: TGTGCCAGCAGTGCGCGTCAGGGGAATTCACCCCTCCACTTT; CDR3aa: CASSARQGNSPLHF
abundance: NA; d_gene: TRBD1; v_gene: TRBV13; j_gene: TRBJ2-7; CDR3nt: TGTGCCAGCAGCCCGGGACAGGGGGTCATCTACGAGCAGTACTTC; CDR3aa: CASSPGQGVIYEQYF
abundance: NA; d_gene: TRBD1; v_gene: TRBV18; j_gene: TRBJ1-2; CDR3nt: TGTGCCAGCTCCGGGACAGATGGGTTTGGCTACACCTTC; CDR3aa: CASSGTDGFGYTF
abundance: NA; d_gene: TRBD1; v_gene: TRBV3-1/TRBV3-2; j_gene: TRBJ1-2; CDR3nt: TGTGCCAGCAGCCAATGGACAGGGGGGAATGGCTACACCTTC; CDR3aa: CASSQWTGGNGYTF
abundance: NA; d_gene: NA; v_gene: TRBV5-4; j_gene: TRBJ1-3; CDR3nt: TGTGCCAGCAGCTTCCCGGGCGGGCCCACCTCTGGAAACACCATATATTTT; CDR3aa: CASSFPGGPTSGNTIYF
abundance: NA; d_gene: NA; v_gene: TRBV6-5; j_gene: TRBJ1-6; CDR3nt: TGTGCCAGCAAACTGGACAGCTCCTATAATTCACCCCTCCACTTT; CDR3aa: CASKLDSSYNSPLHF
abundance: NA; d_gene: NA; v_gene: TRBV30; j_gene: TRBJ1-2; CDR3nt: TGTGCCTGGAGTGTACCTAGTCGGCGCCTCTATGGCTACACCTTC; CDR3aa: CAWSVPSRRLYGYTF
abundance: NA; d_gene: TRBD1; v_gene: TRBV12-5; j_gene: TRBJ1-1; CDR3nt: TGTGCTAGTGGTTTTATGCCCGGACAGGGAAGCCGGAACACTGAAGCTTTCTTT; CDR3aa: CASGFMPGQGSRNTEAFF
abundance: NA; d_gene: NA; v_gene: TRBV7-6; j_gene: TRBJ1-2; CDR3nt: TGTGCCAGCAGCTTACGAGGGTACGATGGCTACACCTTC; CDR3aa: CASSLRGYDGYTF
abundance: NA; d_gene: TRBD1; v_gene: TRBV4-3; j_gene: TRBJ1-4; CDR3nt: TGCGCCAGCAGCCAAGGGGACAGGGAAAATGAAAAACTGTTTTTT; CDR3aa: CASSQGDRENEKLFF
abundance: NA; d_gene: NA; v_gene: TRBV9; j_gene: TRBJ2-7; CDR3nt: TGTGCCAGCAGCGTATCAGGGAACCGCGAGCAGTACTTC; CDR3aa: CASSVSGNREQYF
abundance: NA; d_gene: TRBD1; v_gene: TRBV6-2/TRBV6-3; j_gene: TRBJ1-6; CDR3nt: TGTGCCAGCAGCATGACAGGGGCCCTCCACTTT; CDR3aa: CASSMTGALHF
abundance: NA; d_gene: NA; v_gene: TRBV14; j_gene: TRBJ2-1; CDR3nt: TGTGCCAGCAGCCAAGCCCACGGGGCAGGGGATTTTTACAATGAGCAGTTCTTC; CDR3aa: CASSQAHGAGDFYNEQFF
abundance: NA; d_gene: NA; v_gene: TRBV9; j_gene: TRBJ2-4; CDR3nt: TGTGCCAGGCGGGGACGAAACATTCAGTACTTC; CDR3aa: CARRGRNIQYF
abundance: NA; d_gene: NA; v_gene: TRBV3-1/TRBV3-2; j_gene: TRBJ2-6; CDR3nt: TGTGCCAGCAGCCCCGGAGGGGATGGGGCCAACGTCCTGACTTTC; CDR3aa: CASSPGGDGANVLTF
abundance: NA; d_gene: TRBD2; v_gene: TRBV3-1/TRBV3-2; j_gene: TRBJ2-7; CDR3nt: TGTGCCAGCAGCCAGGGCCTCGGGACTAGCGACTCCTACGAGCAGTACTTC; CDR3aa: CASSQGLGTSDSYEQYF
abundance: NA; d_gene: TRBD1; v_gene: TRBV11-1; j_gene: TRBJ1-1; CDR3nt: TGTGCCAGCAGCTCGACGGACAGGGGTGGCACTGAAGCTTTCTTT; CDR3aa: CASSSTDRGGTEAFF
abundance: NA; d_gene: TRBD1; v_gene: TRBV11-1; j_gene: TRBJ2-5; CDR3nt: TGTGCCAGCAGCAGGGACAGGGCCCAAGAGACCCAGTACTTC; CDR3aa: CASSRDRAQETQYF
abundance: NA; d_gene: TRBD1; v_gene: TRBV19; j_gene: TRBJ1-2; CDR3nt: TGTGCCAGTAGTCCCCCGGGACAGGGTCCTTATGGCTACACCTTC; CDR3aa: CASSPPGQGPYGYTF
abundance: NA; d_gene: NA; v_gene: TRBV19; j_gene: TRBJ1-3; CDR3nt: TGTGCCAGTTTCCGCGCTAACTCTGGAAACACCATATATTTT; CDR3aa: CASFRANSGNTIYF
abundance: NA; d_gene: NA; v_gene: TRBV4-3; j_gene: TRBJ2-4; CDR3nt: TGCGCCAGCAGCCAAGATAGGGGAAGGCAGTACTTC; CDR3aa: CASSQDRGRQYF
abundance: NA; d_gene: TRBD1; v_gene: TRBV19; j_gene: TRBJ2-7; CDR3nt: TGTGCCAGTAGTATAGATGGGACAGGGGACTACGAGCAGTACTTC; CDR3aa: CASSIDGTGDYEQYF
abundance: NA; d_gene: TRBD1; v_gene: TRBV5-1; j_gene: TRBJ1-6; CDR3nt: TGCGCCAGCAGCTTGGTTGGACAGGGGATCTATAATTCACCCCTCCACTTT; CDR3aa: CASSLVGQGIYNSPLHF
abundance: NA; d_gene: NA; v_gene: TRBV27; j_gene: TRBJ1-1; CDR3nt: TGTGCCAGCAGTTCGAGTCCGAACACTGAAGCTTTCTTT; CDR3aa: CASSSSPNTEAFF
abundance: NA; d_gene: NA; v_gene: TRBV12-3/TRBV12-4; j_gene: TRBJ1-1; CDR3nt: TGTGCCAGCAGTTTAGGCTCACTCACTGAAGCTTTCTTT; CDR3aa: CASSLGSLTEAFF
abundance: once; d_gene: TRBD1; v_gene: TRBV29-1; j_gene: TRBJ1-3; CDR3nt: TGCAGCGTTAGGTCCGGACAGGGGCTGAGTGGAAACACCATATATTTT; CDR3aa: CSVRSGQGLSGNTIYF
abundance: NA; d_gene: NA; v_gene: TRBV30; j_gene: TRBJ1-1; CDR3nt: TGTGCCTGGAGTGACCGGACTGCGAACACTGAAGCTTTCTTT; CDR3aa: CAWSDRTANTEAFF
abundance: NA; d_gene: NA; v_gene: TRBV7-9; j_gene: TRBJ2-7; CDR3nt: TGTGCCAGCAGCTTATGGGACACACCCTACGAGCAGTACTTC; CDR3aa: CASSLWDTPYEQYF
abundance: NA; d_gene: TRBD1; v_gene: TRBV12-3/TRBV12-4; j_gene: TRBJ2-5; CDR3nt: TGTGCCAGCAGCCGGACAGGCCAAGAGACCCAGTACTTC; CDR3aa: CASSRTGQETQYF
abundance: NA; d_gene: NA; v_gene: TRBV7-8; j_gene: TRBJ2-1; CDR3nt: TGTGCCAGCAGCGTACTCCAACGGAGCTCCTACAATGAGCAGTTCTTC; CDR3aa: CASSVLQRSSYNEQFF
abundance: NA; d_gene: NA; v_gene: TRBV9; j_gene: TRBJ2-2; CDR3nt: TGTGCCAGCAGCGTAGCTCGTACCGGGGAGCTGTTTTTT; CDR3aa: CASSVARTGELFF
abundance: NA; d_gene: NA; v_gene: TRBV5-4; j_gene: TRBJ1-2; CDR3nt: TGTGCCAGCAGCGCGGGGGGGCCCCACTATGGCTACACCTTC; CDR3aa: CASSAGGPHYGYTF
abundance: NA; d_gene: NA; v_gene: TRBV6-7; j_gene: TRBJ1-2; CDR3nt: TGTGCCAGCACGGGCAGGGGTGGCTACACCTTC; CDR3aa: CASTGRGGYTF
abundance: NA; d_gene: TRBD1; v_gene: TRBV19; j_gene: TRBJ2-3; CDR3nt: TGTGCCAGTAGGATGGACAGGGAGAACACAGATACGCAGTATTTT; CDR3aa: CASRMDRENTDTQYF
abundance: NA; d_gene: NA; v_gene: TRBV5-1; j_gene: TRBJ1-2; CDR3nt: TGCGCCAGCACCGCCTCGGGGGGCTATGGCTACACCTTC; CDR3aa: CASTASGGYGYTF
abundance: NA; d_gene: NA; v_gene: TRBV7-8; j_gene: TRBJ2-6; CDR3nt: TGTGCCAGCAGCTTAGGGCGGATCCTCTCTGGGGCCAACGTCCTGACTTTC; CDR3aa: CASSLGRILSGANVLTF
abundance: NA; d_gene: NA; v_gene: TRBV29-1; j_gene: TRBJ1-2; CDR3nt: TGCAGCGTTGGTGGGGCTTCCATCTATGGCTACACCTTC; CDR3aa: CSVGGASIYGYTF
abundance: NA; d_gene: TRBD2; v_gene: TRBV7-2; j_gene: TRBJ2-7; CDR3nt: TGTGCCAGCAGCTTAGAGCGGGGGTACCTCTACGAGCAGTACTTC; CDR3aa: CASSLERGYLYEQYF
abundance: NA; d_gene: NA; v_gene: TRBV19; j_gene: TRBJ2-7; CDR3nt: TGTGCCAGTAGTATTGCCGCGCCTCAACTATCAGAAAACCCCTACGAGCAGTACTTC; CDR3aa: CASSIAAPQLSENPYEQYF
abundance: NA; d_gene: NA; v_gene: TRBV25-1; j_gene: TRBJ1-2; CDR3nt: TGTGCCAGCAGTGAATGGGGGAGGGGGGTCTATGGCTACACCTTC; CDR3aa: CASSEWGRGVYGYTF
abundance: NA; d_gene: TRBD1; v_gene: TRBV28; j_gene: TRBJ1-1; CDR3nt: TGTGCCAGCAGTCTGGGACAGGGGGTAATTGGGACTGAAGCTTTCTTT; CDR3aa: CASSLGQGVIGTEAFF
abundance: NA; d_gene: NA; v_gene: TRBV14; j_gene: TRBJ2-2; CDR3nt: TGTGCCAGCAGCCGAGTAGGGCTCGGGGCCGGGGAGCTGTTTTTT; CDR3aa: CASSRVGLGAGELFF
abundance: NA; d_gene: NA; v_gene: TRBV29-1; j_gene: TRBJ2-3; CDR3nt: TGCAGCGTATCCTTACAGGGTGTTGAAGCAGATACGCAGTATTTT; CDR3aa: CSVSLQGVEADTQYF
abundance: NA; d_gene: NA; v_gene: TRBV19; j_gene: TRBJ2-3; CDR3nt: TGTGCCAGTAGTATTTTGATCTACGGTGCTAGCACAGATACGCAGTATTTT; CDR3aa: CASSILIYGASTDTQYF
abundance: NA; d_gene: NA; v_gene: TRBV7-9; j_gene: TRBJ1-3; CDR3nt: TGTGCCAGCAGCCAGGGGCCCTTCCATGGAAACACCATATATTTT; CDR3aa: CASSQGPFHGNTIYF
abundance: NA; d_gene: TRBD1; v_gene: TRBV10-2; j_gene: TRBJ2-7; CDR3nt: TGCGCCAGCAGTGAGATCCGACAGGGGGTGGGTGAGCAGTACTTC; CDR3aa: CASSEIRQGVGEQYF
abundance: NA; d_gene: TRBD1; v_gene: TRBV9; j_gene: TRBJ1-2; CDR3nt: TGTGCCAGCAGCGCCACAGGGGACTATGGCTACACCTTC; CDR3aa: CASSATGDYGYTF
abundance: NA; d_gene: TRBD1; v_gene: TRBV6-5; j_gene: TRBJ2-7; CDR3nt: TGTGCCAGCAGGCGGACAGGGGGCAGGAACGAGCAGTACTTC; CDR3aa: CASRRTGGRNEQYF
abundance: NA; d_gene: NA; v_gene: TRBV7-2; j_gene: TRBJ1-1; CDR3nt: TGTGCCAGCACTTCGGGGTGGGCGACTGAAGCTTTCTTT; CDR3aa: CASTSGWATEAFF
abundance: NA; d_gene: NA; v_gene: TRBV5-1; j_gene: TRBJ2-2; CDR3nt: TGCGCCAGCAGCACGGGACAGAACACCGGGGAGCTGTTTTTT; CDR3aa: CASSTGQNTGELFF
abundance: NA; d_gene: TRBD2; v_gene: TRBV4-1; j_gene: TRBJ2-3; CDR3nt: TGCGCCAGCAGCCAGGGGACTAGCCCGCCCCACGATACGCAGTATTTT; CDR3aa: CASSQGTSPPHDTQYF
abundance: NA; d_gene: TRBD1; v_gene: TRBV2; j_gene: TRBJ2-2; CDR3nt: TGTGCCAGCAGGTTGGGGACAGGGGGCGGGGAGCTGTTTTTT; CDR3aa: CASRLGTGGGELFF
abundance: once; d_gene: NA; v_gene: TRBV18; j_gene: TRBJ1-1; CDR3nt: TGTGCCAGCTCACCCAGGGTGAAGAACACTGAAGCTTTCTTT; CDR3aa: CASSPRVKNTEAFF
abundance: NA; d_gene: NA; v_gene: TRBV27; j_gene: TRBJ1-1; CDR3nt: TGTGCCAGCAGTTTATACAGGGCGGACGCTGAAGCTTTCTTT; CDR3aa: CASSLYRADAEAFF
abundance: NA; d_gene: TRBD1; v_gene: TRBV18; j_gene: TRBJ1-2; CDR3nt: TGTGCCAGCTCACCGTCCGCAGGGACAGGGGGGACCTATGGCTACACCTTC; CDR3aa: CASSPSAGTGGTYGYTF
abundance: NA; d_gene: TRBD2; v_gene: TRBV3-1/TRBV3-2; j_gene: TRBJ2-3; CDR3nt: TGTGCCAGCAGCCCAACACTAGCGGGGGGATCAGATACGCAGTATTTT; CDR3aa: CASSPTLAGGSDTQYF
abundance: NA; d_gene: NA; v_gene: TRBV3-1/TRBV3-2; j_gene: TRBJ2-3; CDR3nt: TGTGCCAGCAGCCAAGATACCAGGGCGACTGATACGCAGTATTTT; CDR3aa: CASSQDTRATDTQYF